This T cell receptor beta chain was observed in a study of blood T cell repertoires in COVID-19. Study information: The United States, Italy and Spain were the sources of the acute and convalescent COVID-19 samples. PBMCs, B-cell-depleted T cells, or T cells provided the cDNA or gDNA that made up the material.

Profiled with immunoSEQ multiplex PCR; TCRdb holds only in-frame clones, not every one. This sample carries more than 200,000 clones, 70% to 90% of them seen once, and the ten largest clones take under 2%. CDR3 size: 13 residues. The V end was cut by 4 bases, the J end by 6 bases, with 10 bases between. CDR1 is SGHTA, CDR2 FQGTGA, per germline. Participant ages covered roughly 18 to 89 years across some 25 US areas. Researchers sorted participants into cohorts using their self-reported clinical history. The sequence derives from a man aged 40-49 years who had recovered from COVID-19. This chain connects TRBV7-3 to TRBJ1-5; D ambiguous. Sequenced material: PBMCs or T cells enriched from blood (not recorded which). The CDR3 DNA reads TGTGCCAGCAGCTCATCGGAGGGTCAGCCCCAGCATTTT. As protein: CASSSSEGQPQHF.